A single T cell receptor beta chain is shown here with its context. Its antigen is unidentified. The sample has other DNA sequences that encode this CDR3 too. This sample is drawn from a study of T cell responses to AZD1222 COVID-19 vaccine. Notes on the study in general: Females outnumbered males among donors, who were mostly white British; clonal diversity was possibly underestimated. Only 5 or 6 people who got AZD1222 tested seropositive at baseline. Spike was spanned by vaccine-associated CD4 TCRs, with dominance at 160-218 and 743-854.

Measured with immunoSEQ multiplex PCR; TCRdb has only the in-frame clones, and not every one. The table has around 160,000 clones, about 90% seen once. V was cut by 3 bases and J by 4 bases, with 4 bases left in between. The CDR3 extends over 12 amino acids. Germline V gene lookup returns CDR1 SGHAT and CDR2 FQNNGV. V gene TRBV11-2 combines with J gene TRBJ2-1; D uncertain. The material was peripheral blood, obtained 28 days after the second AZD1222 dose. This sequence originates from an adult who received the AZD1222 COVID-19 vaccine. The DNA for the CDR3 is TGTGCCAGCAGCTTGCAGTACAATGAGCAGTTCTTC. This encodes CASSLQYNEQFF.